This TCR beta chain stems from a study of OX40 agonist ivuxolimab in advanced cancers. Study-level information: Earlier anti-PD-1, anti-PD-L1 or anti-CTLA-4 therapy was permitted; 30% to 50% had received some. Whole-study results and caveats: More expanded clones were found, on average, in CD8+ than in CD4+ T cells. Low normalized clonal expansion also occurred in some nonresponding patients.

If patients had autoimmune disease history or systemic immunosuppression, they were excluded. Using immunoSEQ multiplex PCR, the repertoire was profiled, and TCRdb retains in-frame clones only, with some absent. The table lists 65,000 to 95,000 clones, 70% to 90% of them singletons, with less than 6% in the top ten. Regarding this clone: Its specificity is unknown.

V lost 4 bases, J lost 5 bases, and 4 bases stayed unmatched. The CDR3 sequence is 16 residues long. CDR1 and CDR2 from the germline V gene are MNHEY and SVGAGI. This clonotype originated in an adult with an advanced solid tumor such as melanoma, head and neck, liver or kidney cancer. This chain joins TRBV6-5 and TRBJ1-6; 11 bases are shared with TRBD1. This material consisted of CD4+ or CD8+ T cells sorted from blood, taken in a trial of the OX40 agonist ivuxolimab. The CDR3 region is CASSSGQGANNSPLHF. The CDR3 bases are TGTGCCAGCAGTTCCGGACAGGGGGCGAATAATTCACCCCTCCACTTT.